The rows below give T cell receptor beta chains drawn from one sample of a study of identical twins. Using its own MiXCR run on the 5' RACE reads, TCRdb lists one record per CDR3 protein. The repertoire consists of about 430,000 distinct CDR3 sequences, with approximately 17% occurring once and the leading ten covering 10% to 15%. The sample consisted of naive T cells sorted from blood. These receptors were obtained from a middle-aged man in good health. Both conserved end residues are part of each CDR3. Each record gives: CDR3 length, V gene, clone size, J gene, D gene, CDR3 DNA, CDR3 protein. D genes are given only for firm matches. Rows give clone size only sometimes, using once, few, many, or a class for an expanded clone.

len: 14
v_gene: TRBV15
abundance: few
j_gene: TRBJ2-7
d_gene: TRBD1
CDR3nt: TGTGCCACCAGCAGTGACAGGGGAGACTACGAGCAGTACTTC
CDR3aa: CATSSDRGDYEQYF

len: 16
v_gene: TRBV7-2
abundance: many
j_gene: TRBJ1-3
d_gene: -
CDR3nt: TGTGCCAGCAGCTCGGGACAAGCCCTCTCTGGAAACACCATATATTTT
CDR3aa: CASSSGQALSGNTIYF

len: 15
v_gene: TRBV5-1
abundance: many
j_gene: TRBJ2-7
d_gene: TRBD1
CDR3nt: TGCGCCAGCAGCTTTACGGACAGGGGCTCCTACGAGCAGTACTTC
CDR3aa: CASSFTDRGSYEQYF

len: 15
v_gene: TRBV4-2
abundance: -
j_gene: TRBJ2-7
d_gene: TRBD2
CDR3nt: TGTGCCAGCAGCCAAGAACTAGCGGCTGCCTACGAGCAGTACTTC
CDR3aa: CASSQELAAAYEQYF

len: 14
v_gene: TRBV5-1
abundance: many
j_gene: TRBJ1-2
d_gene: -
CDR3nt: TGCGCCAGCAGCTTGGATTCGGGGAACTATGGCTACACCTTC
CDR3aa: CASSLDSGNYGYTF

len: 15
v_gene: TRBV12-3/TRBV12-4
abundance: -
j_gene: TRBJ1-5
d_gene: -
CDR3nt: TGTGCCAGCACCAGGGGAGGGGCTAGCAATCAGCCCCAGCATTTT
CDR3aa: CASTRGGASNQPQHF

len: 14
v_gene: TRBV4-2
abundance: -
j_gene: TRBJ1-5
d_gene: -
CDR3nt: TGTGCCAGCAGCCAAGATTCAGGGACTCAGCCCCAGCATTTT
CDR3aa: CASSQDSGTQPQHF

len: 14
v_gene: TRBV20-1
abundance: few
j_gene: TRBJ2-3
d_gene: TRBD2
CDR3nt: TGCAGTGCTGGACTAGCGGGAGTGGGAGATACGCAGTATTTT
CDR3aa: CSAGLAGVGDTQYF

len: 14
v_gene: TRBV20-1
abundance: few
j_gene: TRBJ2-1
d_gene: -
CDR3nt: TGCAGTTCCTCCCGGGCCTTAGGGGACAATGAGCAGTTCTTC
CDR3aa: CSSSRALGDNEQFF

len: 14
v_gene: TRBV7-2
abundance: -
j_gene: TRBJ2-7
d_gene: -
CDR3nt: TGTGCCAGCAGCCCCCCGGGGTACTACCACGAGCAGTACTTC
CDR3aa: CASSPPGYYHEQYF

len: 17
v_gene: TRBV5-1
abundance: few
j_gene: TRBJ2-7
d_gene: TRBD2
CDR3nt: TGCGCCAGCAGCTTGGCCGGCGGGGGGTTCCCGACCTACGAGCAGTACTTC
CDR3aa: CASSLAGGGFPTYEQYF

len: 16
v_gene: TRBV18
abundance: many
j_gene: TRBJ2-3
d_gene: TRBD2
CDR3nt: TGTGCCAGCTCACCCATAGCGGGAGGCAGCACAGATACGCAGTATTTT
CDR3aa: CASSPIAGGSTDTQYF

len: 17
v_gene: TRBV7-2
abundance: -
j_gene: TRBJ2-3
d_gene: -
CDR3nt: TGTGCCAGCAGCTTAGCGCCCGTAGGGGCTAGCACAGATACGCAGTATTTT
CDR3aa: CASSLAPVGASTDTQYF

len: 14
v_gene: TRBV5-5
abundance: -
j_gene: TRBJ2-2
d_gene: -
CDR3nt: TGTGCCAGCAGCACGCCCTGGGGGTCCGGGGAGCTGTTTTTT
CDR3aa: CASSTPWGSGELFF

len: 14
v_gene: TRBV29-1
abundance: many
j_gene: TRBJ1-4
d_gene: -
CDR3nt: TGCAGCGTGGCCACAGGCGCAACTAATGAAAAACTGTTTTTT
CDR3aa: CSVATGATNEKLFF

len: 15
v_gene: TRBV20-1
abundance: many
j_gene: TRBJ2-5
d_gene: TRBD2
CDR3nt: TGCAGTGCTAGTTGGACTAGCGGGAGACCCGAGACCCAGTACTTC
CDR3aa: CSASWTSGRPETQYF

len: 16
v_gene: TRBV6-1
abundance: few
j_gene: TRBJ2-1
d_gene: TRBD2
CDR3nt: TGTGCCAGCAGGATGGGACTAGCGGGCAAATACAATGAGCAGTTCTTC
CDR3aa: CASRMGLAGKYNEQFF